Detailed here is one T cell receptor beta chain. What it binds is unknown. Other DNA sequences in this specimen translate into the identical CDR3. The data derive from a study of cytomegalovirus exposure and HLA in healthy donors. The PCR used 60 Vbeta and 13 Jbeta primers. Authors' processing steps: Later analysis identified tens of millions of unique TCR beta chains, about 10 million shared. The data were produced by immunoSEQ multiplex PCR, yet TCRdb's version contains in-frame clones alone and is incomplete. Clonal size and the V and J genes are those of that table, whereas D and trimming came from the DNA. The repertoire includes about 170,000 clones, 65% to 85% of them detected once, and just over 4.5% sits in the top ten. Germline CDR1 SGHAT, CDR2 FQNNGV. Trimming shortened V by 0 bases and J by 6 bases, and 6 bases separated the two germline ends. This CDR3 is 13 amino acids long. Study-wide results and limits: Later, an analysis showed that TCR beta chains associated with HLA were more clonally expanded than others that were equally common. TCR association rates varied by HLA locus in a later analysis, with DRB1 highest and HLA-C lowest. Earlier analysis found most TCR beta V segments productive about 87% or about 30% of the time.

V usage is TRBV11-2 and J usage is TRBJ1-5; D might be TRBD1 (5 bases). The TCR comes from a woman between 45 and 65 years old in good health and CMV-seropositive. Sample: PBMCs. As DNA, the CDR3 is TGTGCCAGCAGCTTAGATAGGGGTCAGCCCCAGCATTTT. Encoded protein: CASSLDRGQPQHF.